This TCR beta chain stems from a study of identical twins. This clonotype has only a few counts. Antigen unknown. Germline V gene data show CDR1 as LGHDT and CDR2 as YNNKEL (reference sequence). This CDR3 has 14 residues. The V gene end was trimmed by 4 bases and the J gene end by 2 bases; junction bases not matched to a gene: 5. A single record per CDR3 protein comes from TCRdb applying MiXCR to the 5' RACE reads. The sample lists some 660,000 distinct CDR3 sequences, 8.5% to 9.5% occurring once. Healthy Caucasian individuals made up all the donors. Findings of the study overall: Modeled out-of-frame TCR alpha sharing in monozygotic twins fell below observed levels. The same donors were not followed; conclusions instead depended on cross-sectional statistical analysis.

This sample also belongs to another study, concerning yellow fever vaccine responses in identical twins.

The chain recombines TRBV3-1 with TRBJ2-7; 7 bases fit TRBD2. Input material: PBMCs. This receptor was obtained from a woman under 30 in good health. The DNA of the CDR3 is TGTGCCAGCAGCCCCTTTCGGGGGGCCTACGAGCAGTACTTC. Protein product: CASSPFRGAYEQYF.